The sequence of this T cell receptor (beta chain) was determined in a study of T-cell memory formation after mild COVID-19. Study information: Clustering of TCRs was largely donor specific. Findings of the study overall: CD4+ clones that contracted lay mainly in CM and EM; CD8+ ones lay in EMRA. Clones contracting over day 15 to 85 were CD4/CD8 balanced, with later expanders leaning CD4+.

CDR1 and CDR2 (germline): SGHTA, FQGNSA. Deletions cut 5 bases from V and 7 bases from J, with 20 bases between. This CDR3 comprises 15 residues. This clonotype was seen more than once but under ten times. The antigen remains undetermined. Libraries for TCRalpha and TCRbeta carried sample barcodes and unique molecular identifiers via 5'RACE. TCRdb reanalysed the 5' RACE reads using MiXCR and keeps one entry per CDR3 protein. The sample has about 280,000 distinct CDR3 sequences, around 8% seen once; the top ten hold roughly 23%. Sequencing was carried out using PBMCs or a T cell subset sorted from them (not recorded which). The clonotype was recovered from a man aged 18 to 29 who had mild COVID-19 (a few samples of this study predate the infection). Cell type and time point are not known. The V call is TRBV7-2, the J call TRBJ2-5; D gene ambiguous. The CDR3 region is CASSPPNAAVVTQYF. For the CDR3, the DNA is TGTGCCAGCAGCCCGCCGAACGCGGCGGTTGTGACCCAGTACTTC. Full variable domain (outside the CDR3, taken from reference TRBV7-2 and TRBJ2-5): GAGVSQSPSNKVTEKGKDVELRCDPISGHTALYWYRQSLGQGLEFLIYFQGNSAPDKSGLPSDRFSAERTGGSVSTLTIQRTQQEDSAVYLCASSPPNAAVVTQYFGPGTRLLVL.